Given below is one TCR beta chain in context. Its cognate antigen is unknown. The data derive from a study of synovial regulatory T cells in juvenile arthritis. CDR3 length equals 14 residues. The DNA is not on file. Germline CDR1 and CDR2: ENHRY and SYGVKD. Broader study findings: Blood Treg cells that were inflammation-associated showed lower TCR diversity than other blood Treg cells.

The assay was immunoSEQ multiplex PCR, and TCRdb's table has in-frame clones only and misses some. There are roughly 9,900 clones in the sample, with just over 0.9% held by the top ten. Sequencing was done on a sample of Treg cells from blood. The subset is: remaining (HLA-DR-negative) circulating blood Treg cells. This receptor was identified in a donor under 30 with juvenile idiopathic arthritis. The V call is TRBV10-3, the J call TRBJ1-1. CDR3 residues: CAISGGRFGVGAFF.